One TCR beta chain is described in this entry. Sequencing was performed with immunoSEQ multiplex PCR; in TCRdb, only in-frame clones are kept and a portion is missing. The repertoire includes about 36,000 clones, about 92% of them detected once, and 0.35% to 0.45% sits in the top ten. The data were taken from a study of T cell changes during pregnancy in multiple sclerosis. The V and J ends lost 2 bases and 0 bases respectively, with 11 bases between them. The germline gives CDR1 SEHNR, CDR2 FQNEAQ (reference sequence). The CDR3 covers 16 residues. The sequence came from a female donor in good health, enrolled as a control in a pregnancy study. The rearrangement links TRBV7-9 to TRBJ1-3; D unclear. Sequences were derived from CD4+ T cells from peripheral blood mononuclear cells, sampled in the third trimester of pregnancy. Here the CDR3 reads CASSLTQKPSGNTIYF. In nucleotides, the CDR3 is TGTGCCAGCAGCTTAACCCAGAAACCCTCTGGAAACACCATATATTTT.